A single sample is the source of the 13 T cell receptor beta chains below, sequenced in a study of shared clonotypes between healthy human individuals. Some clones are missing from TCRdb's copy, which holds only in-frame ones; the method was immunoSEQ multiplex PCR. Among more than 2,000,000 clones listed, 90% to 95% were seen once. The sequenced material came from naive CD4+ T cells sorted from blood. Subset specified: CD45RA+ positively selected. Receptors originate from a man younger than 30 in good health.

V usage is TRBV2 and J usage is TRBJ1-5, with 7 positions matching TRBD1. V lost 7 bases to trimming and J lost 4 bases; unmatched junction nucleotides: 4. Germline assignment: CDR1 SNHLY and CDR2 FYNNEI. This CDR3 contains 13 residues. CDR3 bases: TGTGCCAGCACCGGACAGGAGAATCAGCCCCAGCATTTT. As protein: CASTGQENQPQHF.

The V and J genes are TRBV27 and TRBJ2-7; 7 positions agree with TRBD1. V shed 5 bases and J 3 bases; nucleotides not matched to a gene: 1. This CDR3 comprises 12 residues. Germline V CDR1 and CDR2: MNHEY, SMNVEV (reference sequence). The CDR3 sequence: CASSPGGYEQYF. For the CDR3, the DNA is TGTGCCAGCAGTCCAGGGGGCTACGAGCAGTACTTC.

The chain carries TRBV5-1 and TRBJ2-5, with 9 bases fitting TRBD1. The V gene's germline CDR1 is SGHRS and CDR2 YFSETQ. CDR3 length equals 15 residues. Germline trimming cut 3 bases from V and 5 bases from J; bases unmatched to any gene: 8. As DNA, the CDR3 is TGCGCCAGCAGCTCTGGACAGGGGAAGATGGAGACCCAGTACTTC. Amino acid sequence: CASSSGQGKMETQYF.

J is TRBJ2-2 and V is TRBV7-6; 8 positions agree with TRBD1. V was clipped by 6 bases and J by 5 bases; unmatched bases: 5. Per the germline V gene, CDR1 is SGHVS and CDR2 is FNYEAQ. This CDR3 has 14 amino acids. The CDR3 nucleotides are TGTGCCAGCAGAAGACAGGGGTGGACCGGGGAGCTGTTTTTT. Its translation: CASRRQGWTGELFF.

The chain couples TRBV15 to TRBJ1-1; D might be TRBD1 (5 bases). CDR1 is LNHNV and CDR2 is YYDKDF in the germline V gene (reference sequence). V dropped 0 bases and J dropped 3 bases, with 11 bases sitting between them. This CDR3 is 15 amino acids long. The CDR3 region is CATSRDPRDYTEAFF. CDR3 sequence (DNA): TGTGCCACCAGCAGAGATCCCCGGGACTACACTGAAGCTTTCTTT.

This chain links TRBV6-5 with TRBJ1-1, with D maybe TRBD1 (6 bases). V gave up 0 bases and J gave up 3 bases, with 11 bases separating them. This CDR3 is built from 15 residues. Germline lookup yields CDR1 MNHEY and CDR2 SVGAGI. CDR3 protein: CASSYSAGAHTEAFF. DNA for the CDR3: TGTGCCAGCAGTTACTCGGCAGGGGCGCACACTGAAGCTTTCTTT.

The table lists this clone with a count of one. The DNA for the CDR3 is TGTGCCAGCAGCGTAGAATGGGGGATCGGAAACACCATATATTTT. This sequence encodes CASSVEWGIGNTIYF. This chain joins TRBV9 and TRBJ1-3; tentatively, D is TRBD1 (5 bases). Per the germline V gene, CDR1 is SGDLS and CDR2 is YYNGEE. Trimming removed 0 bases from V and 4 bases from J, with 11 bases in between. The CDR3 consists of 15 residues.

With regard to this clone: Other DNA sequences in this specimen translate into the identical CDR3. The chain carries TRBV9 and TRBJ2-7, with D possibly called TRBD1 or TRBD2 (5 bases each). This CDR3 has 14 residues. CDR1 is SGDLS and CDR2 is YYNGEE in the germline V gene. With 4 bases removed from V and 0 bases from J, the gap between germline ends came to 11 bases. CDR3 nucleotides: TGTGCCAGCAGCCCACGGGGCAGCTCCTACGAGCAGTACTTC. It codes for CASSPRGSSYEQYF.

J is TRBJ1-6 and V is TRBV7-9, with 8 nucleotides matching TRBD1. This CDR3 region has 14 residues. V lost 4 bases and J lost 5; bases outside the gene matches: 1. Germline lookup yields CDR1 SEHNR and CDR2 FQNEAQ (reference sequence). The CDR3 nucleotides are TGTGCCAGCAGCTACAGGGGGGATAATTCACCCCTCCACTTT. Protein product: CASSYRGDNSPLHF.

The chain links TRBV9 to TRBJ2-7; D ambiguous. This CDR3 region has 14 residues. V lost 0 bases, J lost 3 bases, and 10 bases lay in between. Germline V gene sequence: CDR1 SGDLS, CDR2 YYNGEE. The CDR3: CASSVGQEFYEQYF. The CDR3 bases are TGTGCCAGCAGCGTAGGCCAGGAGTTCTACGAGCAGTACTTC. Drawing the rest from reference TRBV9 and TRBJ2-7, the complete variable domain is DSGVTQTPKHLITATGQRVTLRCSPRSGDLSVYWYQQSLDQGLQFLIQYYNGEERAKGNILERFSAQQFPDLHSELNLSSLELGDSALYFCASSVGQEFYEQYFGPGTRLTVT.

The chain uses TRBV2 and TRBJ1-4; D perhaps matches TRBD1 (6 bases). The CDR3 sequence is 14 residues long. Trimming shortened V by 7 bases and J by 10 bases, and 19 bases separated the two germline ends. Germline V gene lookup returns CDR1 SNHLY and CDR2 FYNNEI. The CDR3 bases are TGTGCCAGCAACCAACCGGGACAAAGACGAAAACTGTTTTTT. This sequence encodes CASNQPGQRRKLFF.

The rearrangement links TRBV19 to TRBJ2-2, with 8 bases lining up with TRBD1. The germline V gene encodes CDR1 LNHDA and CDR2 SQIVND (reference sequence). V lost 2 bases and J lost 4; bases outside the gene matches: 3. The CDR3 runs to 15 residues. The CDR3 loop reads CASSILQGGTGELFF. The CDR3 coding sequence is TGTGCCAGTAGTATACTACAGGGGGGCACCGGGGAGCTGTTTTTT.

This clone was counted a single time. This chain joins TRBV7-9 and TRBJ2-1, with D perhaps matching TRBD2 (6 bases). The V and J ends lost 1 base and 6 bases respectively, with 10 bases between them. Germline V CDR1 and CDR2: SEHNR, FQNEAQ (reference sequence). The CDR3 totals 14 residues. CDR3 protein: CASSLVLGGNEQFF. Written as DNA, the CDR3 is TGTGCCAGCAGCTTAGTCTTGGGGGGCAATGAGCAGTTCTTC.